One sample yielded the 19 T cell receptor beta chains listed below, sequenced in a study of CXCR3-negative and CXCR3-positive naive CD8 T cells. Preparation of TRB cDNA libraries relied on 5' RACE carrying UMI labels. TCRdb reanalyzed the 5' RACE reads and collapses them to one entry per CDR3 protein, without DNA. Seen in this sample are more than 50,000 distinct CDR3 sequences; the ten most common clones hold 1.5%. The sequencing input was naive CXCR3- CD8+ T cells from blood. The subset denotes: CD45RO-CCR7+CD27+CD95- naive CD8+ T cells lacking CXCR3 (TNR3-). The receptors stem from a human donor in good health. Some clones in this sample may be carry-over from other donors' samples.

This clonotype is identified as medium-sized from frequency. CDR3 residues: CASSSGTGGLYEQYF. The chain couples TRBV27 to TRBJ2-7; TCRdb reports TRBD1, a call that lacks DNA to check it against. Per germline, CDR1 MNHEY and CDR2 SMNVEV (reference sequence). The CDR3 extends over 15 amino acids.

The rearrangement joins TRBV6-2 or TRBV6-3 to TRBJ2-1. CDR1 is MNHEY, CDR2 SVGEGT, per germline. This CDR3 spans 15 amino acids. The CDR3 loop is CASSYQTEVPNEQFF.

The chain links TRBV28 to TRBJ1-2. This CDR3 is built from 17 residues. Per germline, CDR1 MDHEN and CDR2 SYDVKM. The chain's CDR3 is CASSPLLETRHEYGYTF.

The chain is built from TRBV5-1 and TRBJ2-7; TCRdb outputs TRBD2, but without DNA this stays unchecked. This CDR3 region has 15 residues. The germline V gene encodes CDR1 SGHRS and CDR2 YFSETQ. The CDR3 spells CASSKGTFGTYEQYF.

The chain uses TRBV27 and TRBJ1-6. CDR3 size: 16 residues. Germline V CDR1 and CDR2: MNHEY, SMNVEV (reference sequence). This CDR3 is CASSSTLSSYNSPLHF.

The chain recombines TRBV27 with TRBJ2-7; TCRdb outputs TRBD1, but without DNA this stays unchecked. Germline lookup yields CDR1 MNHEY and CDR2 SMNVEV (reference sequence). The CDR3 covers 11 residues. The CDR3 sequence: CASSLGEEQYF.

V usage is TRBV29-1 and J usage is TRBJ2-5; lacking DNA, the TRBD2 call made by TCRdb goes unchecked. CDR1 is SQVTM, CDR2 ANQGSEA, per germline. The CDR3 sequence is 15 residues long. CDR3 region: CSVDALAGVQETQYF.

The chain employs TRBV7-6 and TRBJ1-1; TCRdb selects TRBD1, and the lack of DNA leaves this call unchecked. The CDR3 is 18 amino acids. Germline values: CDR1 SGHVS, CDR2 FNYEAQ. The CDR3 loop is CASSLAQRTGIGDTEAFF.

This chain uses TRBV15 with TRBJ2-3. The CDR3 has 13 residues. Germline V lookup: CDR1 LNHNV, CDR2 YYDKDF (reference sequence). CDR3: CATSRSGTDTQYF.

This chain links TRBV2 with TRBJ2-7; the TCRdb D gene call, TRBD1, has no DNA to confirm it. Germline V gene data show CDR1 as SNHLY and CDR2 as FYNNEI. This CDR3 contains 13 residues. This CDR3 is CASRGTGNYEQYF.

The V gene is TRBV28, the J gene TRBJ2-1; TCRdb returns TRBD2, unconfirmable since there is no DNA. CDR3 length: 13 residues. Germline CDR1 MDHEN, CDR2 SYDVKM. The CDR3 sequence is CASKGPPKHEQFF.

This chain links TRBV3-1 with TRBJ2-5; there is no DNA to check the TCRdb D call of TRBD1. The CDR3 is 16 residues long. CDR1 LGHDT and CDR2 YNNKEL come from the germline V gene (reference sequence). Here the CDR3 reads CASSQERGANQETQYF.

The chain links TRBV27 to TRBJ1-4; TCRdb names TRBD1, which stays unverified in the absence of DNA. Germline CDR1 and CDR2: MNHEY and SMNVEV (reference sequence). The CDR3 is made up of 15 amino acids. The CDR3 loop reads CASSLSRGANEKLFF. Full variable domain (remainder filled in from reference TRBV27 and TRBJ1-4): EAQVTQNPRYLITVTGKKLTVTCSQNMNHEYMSWYRQDPGLGLRQIYYSMNVEVTDKGDVPEGYKVSRKEKRNFPLILESPSPNQTSLYFCASSLSRGANEKLFFGSGTQLSVL.

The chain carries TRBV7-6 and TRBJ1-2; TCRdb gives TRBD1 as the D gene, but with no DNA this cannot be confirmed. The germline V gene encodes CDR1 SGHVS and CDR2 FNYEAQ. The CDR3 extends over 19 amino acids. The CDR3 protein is CASSSGSRTGGPIGYGYTF.

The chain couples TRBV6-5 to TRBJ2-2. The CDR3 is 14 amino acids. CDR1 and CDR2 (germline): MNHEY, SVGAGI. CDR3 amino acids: CASTYNSNTGELFF.

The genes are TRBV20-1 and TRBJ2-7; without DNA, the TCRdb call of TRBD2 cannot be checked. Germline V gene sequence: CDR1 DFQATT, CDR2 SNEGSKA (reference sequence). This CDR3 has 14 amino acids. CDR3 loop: CSARALDSSYEQYF.

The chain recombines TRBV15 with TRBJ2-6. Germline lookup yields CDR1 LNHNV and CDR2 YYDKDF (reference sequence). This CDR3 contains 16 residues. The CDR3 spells CATSLDRRSGANVLTF.

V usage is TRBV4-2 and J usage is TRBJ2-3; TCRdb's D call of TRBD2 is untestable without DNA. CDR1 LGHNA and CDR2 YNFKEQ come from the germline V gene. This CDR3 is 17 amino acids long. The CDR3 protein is CASSLAGGRSSTDTQYF.

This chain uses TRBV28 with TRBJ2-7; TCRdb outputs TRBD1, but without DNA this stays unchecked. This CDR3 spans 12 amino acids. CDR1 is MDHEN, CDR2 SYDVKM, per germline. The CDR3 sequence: CASSVTEYEQYF.